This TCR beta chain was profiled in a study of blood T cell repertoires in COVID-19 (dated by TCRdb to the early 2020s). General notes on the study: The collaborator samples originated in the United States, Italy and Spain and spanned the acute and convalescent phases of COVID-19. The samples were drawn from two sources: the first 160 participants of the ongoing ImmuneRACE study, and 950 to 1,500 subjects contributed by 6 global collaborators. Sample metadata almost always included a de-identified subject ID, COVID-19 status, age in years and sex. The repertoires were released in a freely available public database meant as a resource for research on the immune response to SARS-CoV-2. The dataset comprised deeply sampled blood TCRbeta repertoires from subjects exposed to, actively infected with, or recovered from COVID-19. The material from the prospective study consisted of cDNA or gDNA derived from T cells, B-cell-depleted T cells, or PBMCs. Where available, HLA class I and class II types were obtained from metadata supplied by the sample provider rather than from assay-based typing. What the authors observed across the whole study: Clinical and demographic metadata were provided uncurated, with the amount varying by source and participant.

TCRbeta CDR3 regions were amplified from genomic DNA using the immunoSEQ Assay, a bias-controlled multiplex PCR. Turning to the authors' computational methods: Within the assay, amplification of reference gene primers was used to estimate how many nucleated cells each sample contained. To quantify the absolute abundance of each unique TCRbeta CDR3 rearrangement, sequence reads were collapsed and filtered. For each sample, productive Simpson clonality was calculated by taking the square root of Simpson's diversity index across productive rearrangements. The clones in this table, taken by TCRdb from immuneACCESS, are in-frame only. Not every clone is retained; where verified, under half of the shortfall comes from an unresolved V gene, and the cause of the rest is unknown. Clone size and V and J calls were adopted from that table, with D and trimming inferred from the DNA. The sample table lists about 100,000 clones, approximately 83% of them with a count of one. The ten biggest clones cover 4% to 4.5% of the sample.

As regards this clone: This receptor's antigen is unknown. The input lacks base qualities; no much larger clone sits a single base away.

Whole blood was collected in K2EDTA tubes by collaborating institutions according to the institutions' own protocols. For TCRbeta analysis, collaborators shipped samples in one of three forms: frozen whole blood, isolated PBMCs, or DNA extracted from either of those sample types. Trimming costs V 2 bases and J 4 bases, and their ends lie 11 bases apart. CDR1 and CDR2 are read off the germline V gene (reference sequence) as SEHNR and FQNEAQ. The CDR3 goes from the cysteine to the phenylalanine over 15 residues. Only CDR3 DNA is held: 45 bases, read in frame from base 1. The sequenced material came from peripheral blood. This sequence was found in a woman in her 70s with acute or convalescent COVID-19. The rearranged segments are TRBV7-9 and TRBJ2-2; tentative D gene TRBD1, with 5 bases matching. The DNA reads TGTGCCAGCAGCTTAACCAAAGGGGTCACCGGGGAGCTGTTTTTT. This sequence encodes CASSLTKGVTGELFF.